The clone carrying this TCR beta chain was counted between two and nine times. What it binds is unknown. This entry is derived from a study of T-cell memory formation after mild COVID-19. Findings and caveats of the study: The authors did not confirm SARS-CoV-2 specificity of second-wave clones peaking day 37. Pre-infection memory showed some responding clones, and this suggested that cross-reactive memory joined.

CDR1 DFQATT and CDR2 SNEGSKA come from the germline V gene (reference sequence). With V trimmed by 2 bases and J by 7 bases, 8 bases remained unmatched. This CDR3 region has 14 residues. The 5'RACE method, run with constant-segment primers, produced TCR alpha and TCR beta cDNA libraries (carrying sample barcodes and UMIs). TCRdb independently ran MiXCR on the 5' RACE reads; one entry per CDR3 protein. The table has about 270,000 distinct CDR3 sequences, 15% to 20% seen once. The source of this sequence is a man aged 18 to 30 who had mild COVID-19 (a few samples of this study predate the infection). Cell type and time point are not known. The gene calls are TRBV20-1 and TRBJ2-5; 9 nucleotides align to TRBD1. The sequencing input was PBMCs or a T cell subset sorted from them (not recorded which). The CDR3 region has the DNA TGCAGTGCTAGACCCGGACAGGGGCGGGGGACCCAGTACTTC. Amino acid sequence: CSARPGQGRGTQYF.